The TCR beta chain described here comes from a study of early T cells in non-severe SARS-CoV-2 infection. A few counts support this clonotype. TCRdb re-called the 5' RACE reads with MiXCR, one entry per CDR3 protein. The sample lists fewer than 100,000 distinct CDR3 sequences; roughly 10% were seen once. The material sequenced was whole blood. This sequence was found in an adult who was a healthcare worker with PCR-confirmed SARS-CoV-2 infection or an uninfected control (not recorded which).

The CDR3 here is CSAWGWAGDQETQYF. As DNA, the CDR3 is TGCAGTGCATGGGGATGGGCGGGAGACCAAGAGACCCAGTACTTC. This chain links TRBV20-1 with TRBJ2-5; 7 bases map to TRBD2. This CDR3 is 15 amino acids long. With 6 bases clipped from V and 0 bases from J, the junction kept 10 bases outside the gene matches. Germline CDR1 reads DFQATT; CDR2 reads SNEGSKA (reference sequence).